The 24 T cell receptor beta chains in this list originate from one sample, sequenced in a study of blood T cell repertoires in COVID-19. The data were produced by immunoSEQ multiplex PCR, yet TCRdb's version contains in-frame clones alone and is incomplete. Altogether about 100,000 clones are present, approximately 86% being singletons, with the ten largest covering roughly 2.5%. Sequencing was carried out using PBMCs or T cells enriched from blood (not recorded which). These receptors all come from a woman aged 45 to 65 who had recovered from COVID-19.

This chain joins TRBV11-2 and TRBJ1-1; D is unclear. V dropped 3 bases and J dropped 3 bases, with 5 bases sitting between them. Germline CDR1 is SGHAT and CDR2 is FQNNGV. This CDR3 has 12 residues. Here the CDR3 DNA reads TGTGCCAGCAGCTTTTCGTACACTGAAGCTTTCTTT. It is translated as CASSFSYTEAFF.

This clone appeared a single time. The gene calls are TRBV2 and TRBJ2-7, with a weak D call TRBD1 (5 bases). This CDR3 has 14 amino acids. The V end was cut by 5 bases, the J end by 4 bases, with 15 bases between. Germline V CDR1 and CDR2: SNHLY, FYNNEI. CDR3 amino acids: CASSPIREWYEQYF. The CDR3 DNA is TGTGCCAGCAGTCCGATCAGGGAATGGTACGAGCAGTACTTC.

The chain combines TRBV9 with TRBJ1-5, with 9 bases aligning to TRBD1. V shed 4 bases and J 5 bases; nucleotides not matched to a gene: 7. This CDR3 spans 15 amino acids. CDR1 and CDR2 (germline): SGDLS, YYNGEE. CDR3 sequence: CASSTLDRGDQPQHF. The CDR3 region has the DNA TGTGCCAGCAGCACCCTGGACAGGGGAGATCAGCCCCAGCATTTT.

The V and J genes are TRBV5-1 and TRBJ2-1; 8 bases are shared with TRBD2. This CDR3 is 17 amino acids long. Germline-derived CDR1 and CDR2 are SGHRS and YFSETQ. After removal of 0 bases from V and 9 bases from J, the junction contained 14 bases not matched to a gene. The CDR3 sequence: CASSLALKSGGGGEQFF. The CDR3 nucleotides read TGCGCCAGCAGCTTGGCCCTTAAAAGCGGGGGAGGGGGTGAGCAGTTCTTC.

This clone was recorded a few times. This sequence joins TRBV6-4 and TRBJ1-6, with D possibly being TRBD1 (5 bases). Germline values: CDR1 MRHNA, CDR2 SNTAGT. CDR3 length equals 13 residues. The germline V and J ends were trimmed by 7 bases and 7 bases, with 11 bases remaining between them. The CDR3 DNA reads as TGTGCCAGCACCCAGGGAAAAAATTCACCCCTCCACTTT. Protein sequence: CASTQGKNSPLHF.

The chain has TRBV7-6 and TRBJ2-4; D perhaps matches TRBD1 (5 bases). Germline assignment: CDR1 SGHVS and CDR2 FNYEAQ. The CDR3 spans 16 residues. The V end lost 2 bases, the J end lost 2 bases, and 13 bases lay between the germline ends. The CDR3 protein is CASSLTGPHSKNIQYF. The CDR3 nucleotides read TGTGCCAGCAGCTTAACAGGACCCCACTCCAAAAACATTCAGTACTTC.

This clone was picked up a small number of times. The V and J genes are TRBV2 and TRBJ1-6, with 7 nucleotides matching TRBD1. The V gene end was trimmed by 4 bases and the J gene end by 15 bases; junction bases not matched to a gene: 9. Germline CDR1 and CDR2: SNHLY and FYNNEI. CDR3 length: 13 amino acids. The chain's CDR3 is CASSVRQGDNLHF. CDR3 DNA sequence: TGTGCCAGCAGTGTTCGACAGGGCGATAACCTCCACTTT.

This clone was seen more than once but under ten times. The chain is built from TRBV12-5 and TRBJ2-2; D perhaps matches TRBD1 (6 bases). CDR1 LGHNT and CDR2 FRNRAP come from the germline V gene. CDR3 size: 15 residues. V was pared by 3 bases and J by 1 base, with 9 bases between. The chain's CDR3 is CASGFQGRNTGELFF. CDR3 coding DNA: TGTGCTAGTGGTTTCCAGGGGCGGAACACCGGGGAGCTGTTTTTT.

This clone has more than one count but fewer than ten. The V call is TRBV27, the J call TRBJ2-7; D may be TRBD1 (6 bases). The CDR3 is made up of 15 amino acids. The V and J ends lost 5 bases and 4 bases respectively, with 18 bases between them. Germline CDR1 is MNHEY and CDR2 is SMNVEV (reference sequence). CDR3 loop: CASSPTFGGQYEQYF. The DNA for the CDR3 is TGTGCCAGCAGTCCTACGTTCGGCGGACAGTACGAGCAGTACTTC.

The chain is built from TRBV3-1 (or the pseudogene TRBV3-2) and TRBJ1-2; D not certain. The CDR3 runs 15 residues. Germline CDR1 LGHDT, CDR2 YNNKEL (reference sequence). With 0 bases removed from V and 4 bases from J, the gap between germline ends came to 12 bases. The CDR3 region has the DNA TGTGCCAGCAGCCAAGATCGAAGCTCTCTCTATGGCTACACCTTC. Protein product: CASSQDRSSLYGYTF.

The chain combines TRBV5-1 with TRBJ1-4, with D perhaps TRBD1 (6 bases). V gave up 5 bases and J gave up 2 bases, with 13 bases separating them. The CDR3 totals 15 residues. Germline-derived CDR1 and CDR2 are SGHRS and YFSETQ. CDR3 amino acids: CASRPTGLTNEKLFF. As DNA, the CDR3 is TGCGCCAGCAGACCTACAGGGTTGACTAATGAAAAACTGTTTTTT.

This clone has a single count. V and J are TRBV7-9 and TRBJ1-6; 9 nucleotides agree with TRBD1. Unmatched junction bases numbered 9, after V lost 5 bases and J lost 7 bases. CDR1 SEHNR and CDR2 FQNEAQ come from the germline V gene (reference sequence). The CDR3 contains 16 residues. In nucleotides, the CDR3 is TGTGCCAGCAGCCGGATCGGTACAGGGGGCAATTCACCCCTCCACTTT. It is translated as CASSRIGTGGNSPLHF. The full variable domain, in which reference TRBV7-9 and TRBJ1-6 provide the parts outside the CDR3, is DTGVSQNPRHKITKRGQNVTFRCDPISEHNRLYWYRQTLGQGPEFLTYFQNEAQLEKSRLLSDRFSAERPKGSFSTLEIQRTEQGDSAMYLCASSRIGTGGNSPLHFGNGTRLTVT.

There are a few counts of this clone. This chain uses TRBV18 with TRBJ2-2; TRBD1 aligns across 7 bases. Germline CDR1 is KGHSH and CDR2 is LQKENI. Germline trimming cut 3 bases from V and 6 bases from J; bases unmatched to any gene: 4. The CDR3 extends over 14 amino acids. The CDR3, as DNA: TGTGCCAGCTCACCTAGACAGGGCTCCGGGGAGCTGTTTTTT. Residues: CASSPRQGSGELFF.

This clone occurred once. The CDR3 protein is CASSQDLGGLAGAEDTQYF. The CDR3 region has the DNA TGTGCCAGCAGCCAAGATCTAGGGGGACTAGCGGGGGCTGAAGATACGCAGTATTTT. This sequence joins TRBV3-1 (or the pseudogene TRBV3-2) and TRBJ2-3, with 14 bases matching TRBD2. Germline assignment: CDR1 LGHDT and CDR2 YNNKEL (reference sequence). V shed 0 bases, J shed 5 bases, and the junction held 10 bases outside the gene matches. This CDR3 has 19 residues.

The rearrangement links TRBV19 to TRBJ2-1, with 11 bases lining up with TRBD2. After removal of 5 bases from V and 7 bases from J, the junction contained 7 bases not matched to a gene. Germline V CDR1 and CDR2: LNHDA, SQIVND (reference sequence). This CDR3 contains 15 residues. CDR3 nucleotide sequence: TGTGCCAGTAGTCCGTGGGTAGCGGGAGGGAATGAGCAGTTCTTC. Translating it yields CASSPWVAGGNEQFF. Combining the CDR3 with reference TRBV19 and TRBJ2-1 gives the whole variable domain DGGITQSPKYLFRKEGQNVTLSCEQNLNHDAMYWYRQDPGQGLRLIYYSQIVNDFQKGDIAEGYSVSREKKESFPLTVTSAQKNPTAFYLCASSPWVAGGNEQFFGPGTRLTVL.

The genes are TRBV15 and TRBJ2-6; TRBD2 is a possible D gene (5 bases). This CDR3 comprises 15 residues. The ends were cut back, 7 bases at V and 0 bases at J, with 10 bases in the middle. The germline V gene encodes CDR1 LNHNV and CDR2 YYDKDF (reference sequence). DNA of the CDR3: TGTGCCACCACGGGGAGCATCTCTGGGGCCAACGTCCTGACTTTC. Translating it yields CATTGSISGANVLTF.

The CDR3: CASSPKDKEAFF. The CDR3 nucleotides read TGTGCCAGCTCACCCAAGGACAAAGAAGCTTTCTTT. V gene TRBV18 combines with J gene TRBJ1-1, with D possibly being TRBD1 (5 bases). V was cut by 3 bases and J by 8 bases, with 10 bases left in between. The CDR3 extends over 12 amino acids. Germline V gene data show CDR1 as KGHSH and CDR2 as LQKENI.

This chain uses TRBV28 with TRBJ2-3, with 8 nucleotides matching TRBD2. The CDR3 has 13 amino acids. CDR1 is MDHEN and CDR2 is SYDVKM in the germline V gene. The V gene end was trimmed by 8 bases and the J gene end by 3 bases; junction bases not matched to a gene: 4. The CDR3 nucleotides read TGTGCCAGCGTCGGGGGGGCAACAGATACGCAGTATTTT. Amino acids: CASVGGATDTQYF.

V is TRBV2 and J is TRBJ2-2; 7 bases agree with TRBD2. Per the germline V gene, CDR1 is SNHLY and CDR2 is FYNNEI. The CDR3 sequence is 16 residues long. The junction had 13 bases not matched to a gene; V was cut back by 5 bases and J by 7 bases. The CDR3 DNA follows: TGTGCCAGCAGTTCCTACCCGACGTCGGGAGGCGGGGAGCTGTTTTTT. It is translated as CASSSYPTSGGGELFF.

V gene TRBV19 combines with J gene TRBJ1-4; no clear D. This CDR3 is built from 16 residues. Trimming pared 9 bases from V and 8 bases from J, leaving 25 bases between. Germline lookup yields CDR1 LNHDA and CDR2 SQIVND (reference sequence). CDR3 region: CASRYHDAVEGEKLFF. For the CDR3, the DNA is TGTGCCAGCCGATACCACGACGCGGTAGAGGGAGAAAAACTGTTTTTT.

The rearrangement joins TRBV11-3 to TRBJ2-2, with D hard to call. Germline CDR1 and CDR2: SGHNT and YENEEA. There are 14 residues in the CDR3. The ends were cut back, 3 bases at V and 2 bases at J, with 7 bases in the middle. The CDR3 coding sequence is TGTGCCAGCAGCTTTTCGGGTAACACCGGGGAGCTGTTTTTT. This encodes CASSFSGNTGELFF.

This clone rates as medium-sized (0.01 to 0.1%). The V gene is TRBV9, the J gene TRBJ1-1, with D hard to call. V was trimmed by 0 bases and J by 0 bases, leaving 6 bases between them. The CDR3 extends over 14 amino acids. The germline V gene encodes CDR1 SGDLS and CDR2 YYNGEE. As DNA, the CDR3 is TGTGCCAGCAGCGTAGCGGGATTGAACACTGAAGCTTTCTTT. It codes for CASSVAGLNTEAFF.

This sequence joins TRBV9 and TRBJ2-2; 9 bases line up with TRBD2. V was pared by 0 bases and J by 3 bases, with 12 bases of the junction left unmatched. CDR1 is SGDLS and CDR2 is YYNGEE in the germline V gene. The length of the CDR3 is 19 residues. CDR3 region: CASSVEILVAGAHTGELFF. The CDR3 nucleotides are TGTGCCAGCAGCGTAGAAATCTTAGTAGCGGGGGCTCACACCGGGGAGCTGTTTTTT.

This clone was counted between two and nine times. The chain joins TRBV19 to TRBJ1-3; perhaps TRBD1 as D (5 bases). Per the germline V gene, CDR1 is LNHDA and CDR2 is SQIVND (reference sequence). This CDR3 has 16 residues. V lost 4 bases and J 2 bases, leaving 15 bases between the germline ends. CDR3 in DNA: TGTGCCAGTAGTACCCTCCTGGGGGAGGCTGGAAACACCATATATTTT. This translates into CASSTLLGEAGNTIYF.